The source of this TCR beta chain is a study of naive and memory T cell subsets. Whole-study findings and limits: Over 85% of naive TCR sequences appeared only once after error correction, unlike memory subsets.

The CDR3 totals 13 residues. V gave up 6 bases and J gave up 6 bases, with 11 bases separating them. Germline V gene lookup returns CDR1 MGHDK and CDR2 SYGVNS. EMRA cells were CD45RA+CD27-, and effector memory cells CD45RA-CD27-. With regard to this clonotype: Antigen unknown.

Both TRBC1 and TRBC2 were covered by a beta constant-region primer of two equimolar oligonucleotides. The ligated cDNA underwent four PCR rounds using SP2 and nested alpha and beta constant-region primers. TCRdb used MiXCR to reprocess the UMI-ligation and nested PCR reads, holding one entry per CDR3 protein. The profile shows 7,900 or so distinct CDR3 sequences, about 30% of them singletons. The chain carries TRBV25-1 and TRBJ2-2, with D possibly TRBD1 on 6 matching bases. Sequencing was performed on CD8+ TEMRA cells from blood. Subset in this sample: effector memory re-expressing CD45RA, CD45RA+ CD27-. The clonotype comes from a human donor in good health. The chain's CDR3 is CASRTGTAGELFF. CDR3 nucleotide sequence: TGTGCCAGCAGAACAGGGACCGCCGGGGAGCTGTTTTTT.